This T cell receptor beta chain emerged from a study of T cells after yellow fever vaccination. TCRdb reprocessed the 5' RACE reads with MiXCR, giving one entry per CDR3 protein. The table records a few hundred thousand distinct CDR3 sequences, 6% to 7.5% of them present only once. V lost 4 bases and J 2 bases, leaving 9 bases between the germline ends. The CDR3 runs 13 residues. From germline, CDR1 is MDHEN and CDR2 SYDVKM. This clonotype was counted only a few times. This chain uses TRBV28 with TRBJ2-7; no definite D call. The sequencing used CD4+ T cells sorted from PBMCs, collected 15 days after the yellow fever booster vaccination. The clonotype was recovered from a man under 40 who received the YFV17D yellow fever vaccine. CDR3 nucleotide sequence: TGTGCCAGCAGTTCCCTACCGACCTACGAGCAGTACTTC. Encoded protein: CASSSLPTYEQYF.